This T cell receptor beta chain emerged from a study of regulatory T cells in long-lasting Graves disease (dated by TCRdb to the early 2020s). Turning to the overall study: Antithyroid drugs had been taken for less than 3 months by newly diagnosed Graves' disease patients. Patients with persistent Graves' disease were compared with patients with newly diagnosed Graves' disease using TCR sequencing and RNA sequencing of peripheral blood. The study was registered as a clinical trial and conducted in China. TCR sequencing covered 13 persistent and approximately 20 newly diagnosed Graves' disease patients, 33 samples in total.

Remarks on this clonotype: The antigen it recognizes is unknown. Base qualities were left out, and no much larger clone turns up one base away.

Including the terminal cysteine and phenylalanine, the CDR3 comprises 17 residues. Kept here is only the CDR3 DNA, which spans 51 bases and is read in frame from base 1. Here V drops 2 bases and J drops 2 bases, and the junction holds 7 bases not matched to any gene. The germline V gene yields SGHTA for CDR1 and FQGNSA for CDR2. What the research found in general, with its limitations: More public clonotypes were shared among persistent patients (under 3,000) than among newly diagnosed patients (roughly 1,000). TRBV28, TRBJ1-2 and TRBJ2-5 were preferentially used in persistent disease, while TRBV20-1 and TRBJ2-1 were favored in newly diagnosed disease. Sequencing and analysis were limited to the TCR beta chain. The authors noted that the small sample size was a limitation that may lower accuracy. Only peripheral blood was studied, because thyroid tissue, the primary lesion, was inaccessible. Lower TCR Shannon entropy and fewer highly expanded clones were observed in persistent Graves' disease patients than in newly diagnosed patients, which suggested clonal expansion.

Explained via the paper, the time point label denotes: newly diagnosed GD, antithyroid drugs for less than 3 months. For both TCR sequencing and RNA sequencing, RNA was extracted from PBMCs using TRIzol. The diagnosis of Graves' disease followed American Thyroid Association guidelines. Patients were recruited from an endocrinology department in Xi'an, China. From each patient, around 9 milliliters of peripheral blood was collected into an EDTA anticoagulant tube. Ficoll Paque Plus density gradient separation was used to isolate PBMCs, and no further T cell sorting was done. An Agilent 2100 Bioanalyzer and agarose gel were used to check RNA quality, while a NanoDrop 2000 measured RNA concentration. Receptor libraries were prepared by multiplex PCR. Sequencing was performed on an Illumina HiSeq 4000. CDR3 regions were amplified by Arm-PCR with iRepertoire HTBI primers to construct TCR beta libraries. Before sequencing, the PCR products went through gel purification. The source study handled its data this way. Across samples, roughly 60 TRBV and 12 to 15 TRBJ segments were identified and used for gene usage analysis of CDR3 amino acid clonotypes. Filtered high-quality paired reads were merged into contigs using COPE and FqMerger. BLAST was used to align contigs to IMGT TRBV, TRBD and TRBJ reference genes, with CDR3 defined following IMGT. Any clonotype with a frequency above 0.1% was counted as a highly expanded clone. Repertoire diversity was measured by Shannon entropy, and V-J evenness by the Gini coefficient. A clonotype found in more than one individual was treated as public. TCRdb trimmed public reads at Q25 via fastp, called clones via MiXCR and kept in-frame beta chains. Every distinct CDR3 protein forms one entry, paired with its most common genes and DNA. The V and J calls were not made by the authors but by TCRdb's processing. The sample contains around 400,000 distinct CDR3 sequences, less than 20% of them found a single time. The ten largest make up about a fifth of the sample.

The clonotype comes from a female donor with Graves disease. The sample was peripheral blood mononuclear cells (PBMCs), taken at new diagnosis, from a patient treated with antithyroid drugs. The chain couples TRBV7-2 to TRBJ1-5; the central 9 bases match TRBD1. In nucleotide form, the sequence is TGTGCCAGCAGCTTACGACAGGGGGTTAGGGGCAATCAGCCCCAGCATTTT. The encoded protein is CASSLRQGVRGNQPQHF.